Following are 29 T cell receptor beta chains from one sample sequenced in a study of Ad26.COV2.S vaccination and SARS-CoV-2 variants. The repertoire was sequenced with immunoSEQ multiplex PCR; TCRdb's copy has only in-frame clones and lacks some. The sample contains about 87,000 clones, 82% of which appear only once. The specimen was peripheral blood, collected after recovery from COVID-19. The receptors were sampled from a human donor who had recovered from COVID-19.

CDR3 protein: CSANEATTNEKLFF. CDR3 nucleotide sequence: TGCAGTGCTAATGAGGCAACAACTAATGAAAAACTGTTTTTT. V gene TRBV20-1 combines with J gene TRBJ1-4; no clear D gene. Germline V gene sequence: CDR1 DFQATT, CDR2 SNEGSKA (reference sequence). The CDR3 is made up of 14 amino acids. Trimming removed 4 bases at V and 0 bases at J, with 9 bases between.

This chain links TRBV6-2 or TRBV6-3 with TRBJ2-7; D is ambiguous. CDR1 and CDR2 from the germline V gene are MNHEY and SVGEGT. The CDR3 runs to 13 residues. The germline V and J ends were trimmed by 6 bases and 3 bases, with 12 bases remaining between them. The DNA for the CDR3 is TGTGCCAGCAGCCGGGCCCGTTACTACGAGCAGTACTTC. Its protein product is CASSRARYYEQYF.

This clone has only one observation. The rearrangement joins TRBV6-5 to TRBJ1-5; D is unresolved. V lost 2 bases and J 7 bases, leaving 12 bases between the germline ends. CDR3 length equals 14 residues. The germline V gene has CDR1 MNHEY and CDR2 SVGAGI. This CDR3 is CASSYVVGSQPQHF. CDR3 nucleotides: TGTGCCAGCAGTTACGTTGTCGGATCCCAGCCCCAGCATTTT.

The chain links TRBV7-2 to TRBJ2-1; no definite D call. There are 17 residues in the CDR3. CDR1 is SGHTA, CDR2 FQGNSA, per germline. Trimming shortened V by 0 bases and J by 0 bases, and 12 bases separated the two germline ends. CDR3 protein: CASSLASSRSSYNEQFF. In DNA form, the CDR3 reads TGTGCCAGCAGCTTAGCGAGCAGCCGTAGCTCCTACAATGAGCAGTTCTTC.

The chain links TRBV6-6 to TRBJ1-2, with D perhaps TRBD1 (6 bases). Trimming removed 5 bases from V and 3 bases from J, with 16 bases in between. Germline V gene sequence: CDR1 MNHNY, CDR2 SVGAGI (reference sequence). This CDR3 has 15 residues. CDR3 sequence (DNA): TGTGCCAGCAGTAAAACAACAGGGAAAGACTATGGCTACACCTTC. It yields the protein CASSKTTGKDYGYTF.

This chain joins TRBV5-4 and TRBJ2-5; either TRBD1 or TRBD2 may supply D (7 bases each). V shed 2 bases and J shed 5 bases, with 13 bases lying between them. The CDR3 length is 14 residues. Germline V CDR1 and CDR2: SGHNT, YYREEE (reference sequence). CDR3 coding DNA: TGTGCCAGCAGCTTCGCAGGGGGGGAGGAGACCCAGTACTTC. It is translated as CASSFAGGEETQYF.

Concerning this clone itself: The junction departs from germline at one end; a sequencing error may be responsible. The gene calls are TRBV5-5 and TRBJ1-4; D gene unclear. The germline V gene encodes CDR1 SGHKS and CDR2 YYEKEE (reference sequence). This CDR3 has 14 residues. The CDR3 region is CASGLGYWNEKLFF. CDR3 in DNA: TGTGCCAGCGGCTTGGGGTATTGGAATGAAAAACTGTTTTTT.

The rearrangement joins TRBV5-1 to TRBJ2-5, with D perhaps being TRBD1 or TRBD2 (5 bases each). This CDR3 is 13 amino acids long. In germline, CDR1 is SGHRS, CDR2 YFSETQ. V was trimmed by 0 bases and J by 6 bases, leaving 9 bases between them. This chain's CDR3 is CASSLGEGKTQYF. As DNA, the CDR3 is TGCGCCAGCAGCTTGGGAGAGGGGAAGACCCAGTACTTC. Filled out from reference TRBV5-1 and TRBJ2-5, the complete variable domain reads KAGVTQTPRYLIKTRGQQVTLSCSPISGHRSVSWYQQTPGQGLQFLFEYFSETQRNKGNFPGRFSGRQFSNSRSEMNVSTLELGDSALYLCASSLGEGKTQYFGPGTRLLVL.

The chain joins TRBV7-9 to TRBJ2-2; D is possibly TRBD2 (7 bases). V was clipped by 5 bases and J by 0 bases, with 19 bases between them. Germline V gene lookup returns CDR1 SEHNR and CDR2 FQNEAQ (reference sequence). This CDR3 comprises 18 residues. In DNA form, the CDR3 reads TGTGCCAGCAGCCCACGCGAGGGGGAGGGCTCGAACACCGGGGAGCTGTTTTTT. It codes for CASSPREGEGSNTGELFF.

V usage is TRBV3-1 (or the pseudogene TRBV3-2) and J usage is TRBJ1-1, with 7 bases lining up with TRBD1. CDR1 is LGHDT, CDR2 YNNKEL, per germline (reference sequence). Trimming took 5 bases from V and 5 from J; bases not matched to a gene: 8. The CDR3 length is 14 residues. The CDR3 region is CASSVQRGRTEAFF. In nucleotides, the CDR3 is TGTGCCAGCAGCGTGCAAAGGGGGCGGACTGAAGCTTTCTTT.

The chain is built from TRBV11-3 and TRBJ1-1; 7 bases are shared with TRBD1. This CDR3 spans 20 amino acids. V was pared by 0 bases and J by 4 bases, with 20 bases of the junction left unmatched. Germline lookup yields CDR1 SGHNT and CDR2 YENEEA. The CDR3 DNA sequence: TGTGCCAGCAGCTTAGAGAACCTTAGGGGGCGCGTACCCCAGGGCACTGAAGCTTTCTTT. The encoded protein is CASSLENLRGRVPQGTEAFF.

The CDR3 DNA follows: TGTGCCAGCAGTTCTAGCGGACAGGGAGGGAGAGATTCACCCCTCCACTTT. Its protein is CASSSSGQGGRDSPLHF. The V gene is TRBV27, the J gene TRBJ1-6; 8 bases agree with TRBD1. Germline V gives CDR1 MNHEY, CDR2 SMNVEV (reference sequence). The length of the CDR3 is 17 residues. After removal of 4 bases from V and 8 bases from J, the junction contained 13 bases not matched to a gene.

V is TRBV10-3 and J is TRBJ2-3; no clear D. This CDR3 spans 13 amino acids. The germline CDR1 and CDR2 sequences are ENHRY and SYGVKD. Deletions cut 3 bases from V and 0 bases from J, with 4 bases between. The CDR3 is CAISEGSTDTQYF. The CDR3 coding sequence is TGTGCCATCAGTGAAGGAAGCACAGATACGCAGTATTTT.

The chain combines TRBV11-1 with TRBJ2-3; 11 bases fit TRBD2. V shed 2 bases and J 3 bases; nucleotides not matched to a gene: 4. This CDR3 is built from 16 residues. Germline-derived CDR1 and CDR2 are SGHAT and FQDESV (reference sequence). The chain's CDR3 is CASSLLAGGVTDTQYF. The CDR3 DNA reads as TGTGCCAGCAGCTTACTAGCGGGAGGAGTAACAGATACGCAGTATTTT.

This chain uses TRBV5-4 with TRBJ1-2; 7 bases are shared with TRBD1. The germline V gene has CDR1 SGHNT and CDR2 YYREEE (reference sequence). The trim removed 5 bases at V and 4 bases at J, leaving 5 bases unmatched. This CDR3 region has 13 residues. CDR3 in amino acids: CASRYRGGYGYTF. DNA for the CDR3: TGTGCCAGCAGATACAGGGGTGGCTATGGCTACACCTTC.

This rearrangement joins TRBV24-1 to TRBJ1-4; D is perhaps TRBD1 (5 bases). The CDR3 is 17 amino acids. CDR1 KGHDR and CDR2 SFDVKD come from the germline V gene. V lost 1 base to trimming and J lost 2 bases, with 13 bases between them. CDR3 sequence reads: CATSDFPGRWTNEKLFF. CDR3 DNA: TGTGCCACCAGTGATTTTCCAGGGAGATGGACTAATGAAAAACTGTTTTTT.

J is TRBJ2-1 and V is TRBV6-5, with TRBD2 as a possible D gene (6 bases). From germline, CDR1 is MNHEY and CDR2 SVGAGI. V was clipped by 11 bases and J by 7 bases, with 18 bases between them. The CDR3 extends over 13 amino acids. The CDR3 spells CAARPGGGNEQFF. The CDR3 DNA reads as TGTGCCGCCCGGCCCGGGGGAGGTAATGAGCAGTTCTTC.

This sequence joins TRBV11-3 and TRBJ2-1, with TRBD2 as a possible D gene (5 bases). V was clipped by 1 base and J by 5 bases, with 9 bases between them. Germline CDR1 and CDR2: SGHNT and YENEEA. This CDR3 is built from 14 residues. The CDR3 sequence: CASSLGVGDNEQFF. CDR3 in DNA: TGTGCCAGCAGCTTAGGGGTCGGGGACAATGAGCAGTTCTTC. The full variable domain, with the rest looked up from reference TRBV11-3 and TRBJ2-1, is EAGVVQSPRYKIIEKKQPVAFWCNPISGHNTLYWYLQNLGQGPELLIRYENEEAVDDSQLPKDRFSAERLKGVDSTLKIQPAELGDSAVYLCASSLGVGDNEQFFGPGTRLTVL.

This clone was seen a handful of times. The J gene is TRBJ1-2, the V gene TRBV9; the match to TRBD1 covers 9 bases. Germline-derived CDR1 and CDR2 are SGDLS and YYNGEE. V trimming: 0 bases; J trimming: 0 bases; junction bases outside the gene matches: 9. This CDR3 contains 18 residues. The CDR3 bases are TGTGCCAGCAGCGTAGGCGGGGGACAGGGATTATCTAACTATGGCTACACCTTC. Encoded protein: CASSVGGGQGLSNYGYTF.

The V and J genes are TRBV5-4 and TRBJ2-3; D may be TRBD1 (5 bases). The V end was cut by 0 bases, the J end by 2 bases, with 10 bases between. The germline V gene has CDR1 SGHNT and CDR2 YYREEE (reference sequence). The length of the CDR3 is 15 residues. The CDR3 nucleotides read TGTGCCAGCAGCTTGGCTACAGGTTCCACAGATACGCAGTATTTT. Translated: CASSLATGSTDTQYF.

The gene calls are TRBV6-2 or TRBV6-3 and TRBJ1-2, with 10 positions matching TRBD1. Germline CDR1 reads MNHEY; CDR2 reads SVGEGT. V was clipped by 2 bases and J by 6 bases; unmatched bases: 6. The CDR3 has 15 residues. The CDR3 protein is CASSYRDRGGDGYTF. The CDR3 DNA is TGTGCCAGCAGTTACCGGGACAGGGGAGGTGATGGCTACACCTTC.

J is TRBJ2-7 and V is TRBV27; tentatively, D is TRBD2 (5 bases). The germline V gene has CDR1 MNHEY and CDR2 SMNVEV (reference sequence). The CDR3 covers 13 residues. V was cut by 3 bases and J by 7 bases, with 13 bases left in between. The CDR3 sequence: CASSFRRGSEQYF. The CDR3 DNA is TGTGCCAGCAGTTTTCGTCGGGGTAGTGAGCAGTACTTC.

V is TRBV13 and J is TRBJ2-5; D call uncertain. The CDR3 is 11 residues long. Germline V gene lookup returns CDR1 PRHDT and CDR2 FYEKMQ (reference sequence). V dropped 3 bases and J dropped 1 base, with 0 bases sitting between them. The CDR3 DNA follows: TGTGCCAGCAGCTTCCAAGAGACCCAGTACTTC. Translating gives CASSFQETQYF.

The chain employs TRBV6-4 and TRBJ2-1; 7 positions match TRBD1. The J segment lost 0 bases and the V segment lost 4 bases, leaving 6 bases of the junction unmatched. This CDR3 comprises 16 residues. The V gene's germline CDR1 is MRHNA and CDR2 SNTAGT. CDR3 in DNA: TGTGCCAGCAGTGCTTCCGGGACAGACTCCTACAATGAGCAGTTCTTC. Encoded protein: CASSASGTDSYNEQFF.

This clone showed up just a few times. The CDR3 sequence: CASSVPNEQFF. CDR3 in DNA: TGTGCCAGCAGTGTCCCCAATGAGCAGTTCTTC. The chain recombines TRBV2 with TRBJ2-1; D is unclear. Germline V gives CDR1 SNHLY, CDR2 FYNNEI. Trimming took off 4 bases at V and 6 bases at J, with 4 bases between the two ends. The CDR3 contains 11 residues.

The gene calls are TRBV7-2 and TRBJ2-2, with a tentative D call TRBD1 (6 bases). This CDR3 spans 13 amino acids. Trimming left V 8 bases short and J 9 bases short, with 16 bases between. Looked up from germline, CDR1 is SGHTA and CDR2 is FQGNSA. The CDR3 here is CASSGQTIRELFF. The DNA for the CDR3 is TGTGCCAGCTCGGGACAAACCATCCGGGAGCTGTTTTTT.

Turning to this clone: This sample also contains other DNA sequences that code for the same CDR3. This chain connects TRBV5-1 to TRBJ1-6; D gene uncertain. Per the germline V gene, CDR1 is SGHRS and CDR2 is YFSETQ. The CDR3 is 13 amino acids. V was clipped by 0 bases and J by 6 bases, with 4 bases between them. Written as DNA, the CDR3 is TGCGCCAGCAGCTTGGGGGGTAATTCACCCCTCCACTTT. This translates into CASSLGGNSPLHF.

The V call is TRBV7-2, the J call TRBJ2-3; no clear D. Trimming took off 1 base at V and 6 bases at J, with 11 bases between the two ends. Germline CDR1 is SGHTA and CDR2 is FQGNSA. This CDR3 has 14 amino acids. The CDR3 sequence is CASSLVPGSDTQYF. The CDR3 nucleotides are TGTGCCAGCAGCTTAGTCCCCGGCTCGGATACGCAGTATTTT.

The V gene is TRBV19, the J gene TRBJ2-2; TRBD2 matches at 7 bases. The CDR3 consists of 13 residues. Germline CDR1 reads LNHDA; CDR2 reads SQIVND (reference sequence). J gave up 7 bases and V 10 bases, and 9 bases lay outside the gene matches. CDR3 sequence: CATATSIHGELFF. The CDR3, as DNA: TGTGCCACCGCGACTAGCATCCACGGGGAGCTGTTTTTT.